This is a list of T cell receptor beta chains from one sample in a study of shared clonotypes between healthy human individuals. Some clones are missing from TCRdb's copy, which holds only in-frame ones; the method was immunoSEQ multiplex PCR. The table lists some 2,500,000 clones, 90% to 95% of them singletons, with 0.36% in the top ten. Sequenced input: naive CD4+ T cells from PBMCs. These receptors all come from a man between 18 and 35 years old in good health. Some clones in this sample may be carry-over from other donors' samples. Each CDR3 is given with its conserved first and last residue. The D gene is left open where the match is weak. Some rows mark clone size as missing; the rest say once, few, many or name a class of expanded clone.

CDR3aa: CASSLSGLEQYF; CDR3nt: TGCGCCAGCAGCCTGAGTGGGCTCGAGCAGTACTTC; v_gene: TRBV5-1; j_gene: TRBJ2-7; d_gene: .; abundance: .
CDR3aa: CASSIQPGVTDQRDEQFF; CDR3nt: TGTGCCAGTAGTATCCAACCAGGGGTCACCGACCAACGCGATGAGCAGTTCTTC; v_gene: TRBV19; j_gene: TRBJ2-1; d_gene: .; abundance: .
CDR3aa: CASSLVLASGTDTQYF; CDR3nt: TGCGCCAGCAGCTTGGTACTGGCGTCAGGGACAGATACGCAGTATTTT; v_gene: TRBV5-1; j_gene: TRBJ2-3; d_gene: .; abundance: .
CDR3aa: CASSLLQAMNTEAFF; CDR3nt: TGTGCCAGCAGCTTACTACAGGCGATGAACACTGAAGCTTTCTTT; v_gene: TRBV7-2; j_gene: TRBJ1-1; d_gene: .; abundance: .
CDR3aa: CASRTQGVNTEAFF; CDR3nt: TGTGCCAGCAGGACACAGGGGGTGAACACTGAAGCTTTCTTT; v_gene: TRBV6-5; j_gene: TRBJ1-1; d_gene: TRBD1; abundance: .
CDR3aa: CASSRTIAGVGYEQYF; CDR3nt: TGTGCCAGCAGCCGGACTATAGCGGGAGTCGGCTACGAGCAGTACTTC; v_gene: TRBV4-2; j_gene: TRBJ2-7; d_gene: TRBD2; abundance: .
CDR3aa: CASSYSVRYEQYF; CDR3nt: TGTGCCAGCAGTTACTCGGTACGCTACGAGCAGTACTTC; v_gene: TRBV6-5; j_gene: TRBJ2-7; d_gene: .; abundance: once
CDR3aa: CASMRSVASGQETQYF; CDR3nt: TGTGCCAGCATGAGATCTGTAGCTAGCGGCCAAGAGACCCAGTACTTC; v_gene: TRBV7-2; j_gene: TRBJ2-5; d_gene: TRBD2; abundance: .
CDR3aa: CASSKGSLGNQPQHF; CDR3nt: TGTGCCAGCAGTAAGGGGTCCTTAGGGAATCAGCCCCAGCATTTT; v_gene: TRBV6-5; j_gene: TRBJ1-5; d_gene: .; abundance: .
CDR3aa: CASSRTVYQPQHF; CDR3nt: TGTGCCAGCAGTAGGACGGTTTATCAGCCCCAGCATTTT; v_gene: TRBV11-2; j_gene: TRBJ1-5; d_gene: .; abundance: .
CDR3aa: CASSTLAGDPTGELFF; CDR3nt: TGTGCCAGCAGCACACTAGCGGGAGACCCTACCGGGGAGCTGTTTTTT; v_gene: TRBV7-6; j_gene: TRBJ2-2; d_gene: TRBD2; abundance: .
CDR3aa: CASSLVKKEPGELFF; CDR3nt: TGCGCCAGCAGCTTGGTTAAAAAGGAGCCGGGGGAGCTGTTTTTT; v_gene: TRBV5-1; j_gene: TRBJ2-2; d_gene: .; abundance: .
CDR3aa: CASSLGPGAGTDTQYF; CDR3nt: TGCGCCAGCAGCTTGGGTCCAGGGGCCGGCACAGATACGCAGTATTTT; v_gene: TRBV5-1; j_gene: TRBJ2-3; d_gene: .; abundance: .
CDR3aa: CASSDLGRLVPTGELFF; CDR3nt: TGTGCCAGCAGTGATTTGGGCCGACTAGTTCCCACCGGGGAGCTGTTTTTT; v_gene: TRBV7-9; j_gene: TRBJ2-2; d_gene: .; abundance: .
CDR3aa: CASSVLTEGTQYF; CDR3nt: TGTGCCAGCAGCGTACTCACCGAGGGGACCCAGTACTTC; v_gene: TRBV9; j_gene: TRBJ2-5; d_gene: .; abundance: .
CDR3aa: CASSVRDGNEQFF; CDR3nt: TGTGCCAGCAGCGTGCGGGACGGCAATGAGCAGTTCTTC; v_gene: TRBV9; j_gene: TRBJ2-1; d_gene: .; abundance: .
CDR3aa: CASSLRSGRIEEQFF; CDR3nt: TGTGCCAGCAGCTTGCGTAGCGGGAGAATCGAGGAGCAGTTCTTC; v_gene: TRBV5-6; j_gene: TRBJ2-1; d_gene: TRBD2; abundance: .
CDR3aa: CASSLVAGDAQETQYF; CDR3nt: TGTGCCAGCAGCTTGGTGGCAGGCGACGCGCAAGAGACCCAGTACTTC; v_gene: TRBV5-4; j_gene: TRBJ2-5; d_gene: .; abundance: once
CDR3aa: CSAHAGYNEQFF; CDR3nt: TGCAGCGCCCATGCTGGGTACAATGAGCAGTTCTTC; v_gene: TRBV29-1; j_gene: TRBJ2-1; d_gene: .; abundance: once
CDR3aa: CASNLNTGSSGYTF; CDR3nt: TGCGCCAGCAACTTGAATACAGGGAGTAGCGGCTACACCTTC; v_gene: TRBV5-1; j_gene: TRBJ1-2; d_gene: .; abundance: .
CDR3aa: CAISVPPGQTYGYTF; CDR3nt: TGTGCCATCAGTGTGCCCCCGGGACAGACCTATGGCTACACCTTC; v_gene: TRBV10-3; j_gene: TRBJ1-2; d_gene: TRBD1; abundance: .
CDR3aa: CASSGQGANNYGYTF; CDR3nt: TGTGCCAGCAGCGGACAGGGGGCGAACAACTATGGCTACACCTTC; v_gene: TRBV9; j_gene: TRBJ1-2; d_gene: TRBD1; abundance: .